The 4 T cell receptor beta chains below come from one sample, sequenced in a study of technical replicates of blood from several donors. Method: immunoSEQ multiplex PCR; TCRdb's copy keeps in-frame clones and lacks some. The sample shows about 68,000 clones, less than 98% of them seen only once. Sample: T cells isolated from PBMCs. The receptors come from a human donor in good health.

The rearrangement joins TRBV30 to TRBJ2-7; the D is unclear. V lost 0 bases to trimming and J lost 0 bases, with 15 bases between them. The V gene's germline CDR1 is GTSNPN and CDR2 SVGIG (reference sequence). This CDR3 region has 16 residues. The CDR3 DNA reads TGTGCCTGGAGTGTACGACGGAGTGATATCTCCTACGAGCAGTACTTC. It codes for CAWSVRRSDISYEQYF.

This clone appeared once. The V and J genes are TRBV7-2 and TRBJ2-1; D gene uncertain. Germline CDR1 SGHTA, CDR2 FQGNSA. Trimming pared 1 base from V and 1 base from J, leaving 5 bases between. This CDR3 has 14 amino acids. The CDR3 protein is CASSLVRSYNEQFF. CDR3 sequence (DNA): TGTGCCAGCAGCTTAGTCAGGTCCTACAATGAGCAGTTCTTC.

The chain has TRBV5-1 and TRBJ1-4; 8 nucleotides match TRBD1. CDR1 and CDR2 from the germline V gene are SGHRS and YFSETQ. The length of the CDR3 is 15 residues. V was clipped by 5 bases and J by 5 bases; unmatched bases: 8. The CDR3 here is CASRGTGDKNEKLFF. In DNA, the CDR3 is TGCGCCAGCAGGGGGACAGGCGATAAAAATGAAAAACTGTTTTTT.

The gene calls are TRBV5-6 and TRBJ1-5, with TRBD1 matching over 9 bases. CDR3 length: 16 residues. Germline V gene data show CDR1 as SGHDT and CDR2 as YYEEEE. V trimming: 2 bases; J trimming: 2 bases; junction bases outside the gene matches: 5. As DNA, the CDR3 is TGTGCCAGCAGCTTTTGGACAGGGGCTGGCAATCAGCCCCAGCATTTT. Its protein is CASSFWTGAGNQPQHF.